The next 16 T cell receptor beta chains were all read from a single sample in a study of Ad26.COV2.S vaccination and SARS-CoV-2 variants. Clones were sequenced by immunoSEQ multiplex PCR, and TCRdb holds only the in-frame ones, with some missing. The sample holds about 480,000 clones, around 88% seen once. Specified treatment: some 19 received Ad26.COV2.S at low or high dose, single or two shots; about 5 received placebo; per-sample allocation not given. The investigators took samples on day 63 after the first vaccine or placebo injection. Sequenced here: peripheral blood, sampled in a trial of Ad26.COV2.S vaccine versus placebo. All receptors come from a person between 18 and 59 years old who received the Ad26.COV2.S COVID-19 vaccine or a placebo.

The chain couples TRBV5-4 to TRBJ2-7; perhaps TRBD2 as D (6 bases). Trimming took off 0 bases at V and 0 bases at J, with 10 bases between the two ends. There are 15 residues in the CDR3. Per the germline V gene, CDR1 is SGHNT and CDR2 is YYREEE (reference sequence). The CDR3 loop reads CASSLVGGNSYEQYF. Here the CDR3 DNA reads TGTGCCAGCAGCTTGGTTGGAGGGAACTCCTACGAGCAGTACTTC.

V and J are TRBV28 and TRBJ1-4; no reliable D call. Germline V CDR1 and CDR2: MDHEN, SYDVKM. V lost 8 bases to trimming and J lost 4 bases, with 8 bases between them. This CDR3 is 12 amino acids long. The CDR3 loop is CASRQNNEKLFF. As DNA, the CDR3 is TGTGCCAGCCGGCAGAATAATGAAAAACTGTTTTTT.

Here the CDR3 DNA reads TGTGCCAGCAGCTTAGCACAGGGCGCTAACTATGGCTACACCTTC. This encodes CASSLAQGANYGYTF. The chain joins TRBV7-2 to TRBJ1-2; D may be TRBD1 (6 bases). V lost 0 bases and J lost 0, with 8 bases in between. This CDR3 has 15 amino acids. Germline CDR1 SGHTA, CDR2 FQGNSA.

V is TRBV29-1 and J is TRBJ2-5; no clear D. This CDR3 contains 11 residues. Germline values: CDR1 SQVTM, CDR2 ANQGSEA. V was pared by 7 bases and J by 5 bases, with 11 bases between. The CDR3 reads CSGGLVETQYF. CDR3 in DNA: TGCAGCGGTGGGTTGGTGGAGACCCAGTACTTC.

The V and J genes are TRBV6-5 and TRBJ2-3, with D maybe TRBD1 (6 bases). The CDR3 consists of 11 residues. V lost 5 bases, J lost 15 bases, and 15 bases lay in between. In germline, CDR1 is MNHEY, CDR2 SVGAGI. CDR3 protein: CASSSRDISYF. The CDR3 region has the DNA TGTGCCAGCAGTAGCCGGGACATTTCATATTTT.

V and J are TRBV9 and TRBJ2-5; 7 bases match TRBD2. The CDR3 contains 15 residues. The V and J ends lost 0 bases and 2 bases, in that order; junction bases with no gene match: 4. Germline CDR1 and CDR2: SGDLS and YYNGEE. CDR3 in amino acids: CASSVGPSGQETQYF. The DNA of the CDR3 is TGTGCCAGCAGCGTAGGTCCTAGCGGTCAAGAGACCCAGTACTTC.

The chain employs TRBV14 and TRBJ1-3; D remains ambiguous. Per the germline V gene, CDR1 is SGHDN and CDR2 is FVKESK. V was clipped by 0 bases and J by 2 bases, with 11 bases between them. The CDR3 extends over 16 amino acids. The CDR3: CASSQDLAGTGNTIYF. CDR3 nucleotides: TGTGCCAGCAGCCAAGACCTAGCCGGAACTGGAAACACCATATATTTT.

The rearrangement joins TRBV30 to TRBJ2-4; the D gene is possibly TRBD2 (5 bases). This CDR3 comprises 12 residues. Germline V gene lookup returns CDR1 GTSNPN and CDR2 SVGIG (reference sequence). Trimming took 3 bases from V and 7 from J, leaving 10 bases between them. Written as DNA, the CDR3 is TGTGCCTGGAGCGCGGGTGGCAACATTCAGTACTTC. It translates to CAWSAGGNIQYF.

The V call is TRBV28, the J call TRBJ2-7, with 9 bases identical to TRBD2. This CDR3 is built from 15 residues. Germline assignment: CDR1 MDHEN and CDR2 SYDVKM. After removal of 10 bases from V and 6 bases from J, the junction contained 16 bases not matched to a gene. For the CDR3, the DNA is TGTGCCACCTACACCGAGCGGGGGGAGAAGGTCGAGCAGTACTTC. Translating it yields CATYTERGEKVEQYF.

V gene TRBV5-4 combines with J gene TRBJ1-4; D not certain. V was clipped by 4 bases and J by 4 bases, with 14 bases between them. Germline loops: CDR1 SGHNT, CDR2 YYREEE (reference sequence). This CDR3 is built from 15 residues. The CDR3 sequence: CASSPDGNYNEKLFF. The CDR3 nucleotides are TGTGCCAGCAGCCCGGACGGAAACTATAATGAAAAACTGTTTTTT.

The rearrangement uses TRBV5-4 and TRBJ2-7; TRBD2 agrees at 16 bases. In germline, CDR1 is SGHNT, CDR2 YYREEE (reference sequence). The CDR3 runs to 16 residues. V lost 4 bases to trimming and J lost 5 bases; unmatched junction nucleotides: 6. CDR3 in DNA: TGTGCCAGCAGCCTCGGGACTAGCGGGAGGGCTCACGAGCAGTACTTC. This sequence encodes CASSLGTSGRAHEQYF.

V usage is TRBV12-3 or TRBV12-4 and J usage is TRBJ1-2; weak D call: TRBD1 (6 bases). The CDR3 consists of 13 residues. Trimming left V 2 bases short and J 5 bases short, with 9 bases between. This CDR3 is CASSLRDIYGYTF. The CDR3 DNA reads as TGTGCCAGCAGTTTACGGGACATATATGGCTACACCTTC.

V is TRBV7-9 and J is TRBJ1-6; D uncertain. This CDR3 region has 14 residues. Germline CDR1 and CDR2: SEHNR and FQNEAQ (reference sequence). Trimming took off 0 bases at V and 8 bases at J, with 8 bases between the two ends. The CDR3, as DNA: TGTGCCAGCAGCTTAGCGACTACCGATTCACCCCTCCACTTT. Translation gives CASSLATTDSPLHF. The full variable domain, with the rest looked up from reference TRBV7-9 and TRBJ1-6, is DTGVSQNPRHKITKRGQNVTFRCDPISEHNRLYWYRQTLGQGPEFLTYFQNEAQLEKSRLLSDRFSAERPKGSFSTLEIQRTEQGDSAMYLCASSLATTDSPLHFGNGTRLTVT.

This chain links TRBV11-2 with TRBJ1-3; 7 bases map to TRBD1. The CDR3 consists of 13 residues. The germline gives CDR1 SGHAT, CDR2 FQNNGV. After removal of 5 bases from V and 8 bases from J, the junction contained 6 bases not matched to a gene. CDR3 protein: CASSRQGGDTIYF. The CDR3 nucleotides are TGTGCCAGCAGCCGACAGGGAGGGGACACCATATATTTT.

This chain links TRBV6-6 with TRBJ2-5; 10 bases match TRBD2. The length of the CDR3 is 14 residues. With V trimmed by 8 bases and J by 4 bases, 7 bases remained unmatched. Germline V CDR1 and CDR2: MNHNY, SVGAGI (reference sequence). CDR3 bases: TGTGCCAGCCAAATAGCGGGGGGCCTAGAGACCCAGTACTTC. This gives the protein CASQIAGGLETQYF.

The V call is TRBV28, the J call TRBJ1-2; no clear D. Germline CDR1 is MDHEN and CDR2 is SYDVKM. V dropped 8 bases and J dropped 6 bases, with 13 bases sitting between them. This CDR3 region has 12 residues. CDR3: CASLFGVHGYTF. The DNA of the CDR3 is TGTGCCAGCCTATTTGGGGTCCATGGCTACACCTTC.